Below, one T cell receptor (beta chain) is given with its context. Germline CDR1 LGHNA, CDR2 YNFKEQ. The CDR3 contains 17 residues. V dropped 4 bases and J dropped 0 bases, with 13 bases sitting between them. This entry comes from a study of beta chain features in type 1 diabetes. The study reverse transcribed the entire isolated RNA, so it sequenced expressed TCRB transcripts. The protocol was immunoSEQ multiplex PCR, while the TCRdb copy is restricted to in-frame clones and leaves out a portion. The data contain a few hundred thousand clones, 14% of them singletons. The sample consisted of central memory CD4+ T cells from blood. The sequence derives from a man aged 25 to 45 in good health. The chain joins TRBV4-2 to TRBJ2-6; D assignment may be TRBD1 or TRBD2 (5 bases each). CDR3 coding DNA: TGTGCCAGCAGCCCTCTACTAGGGGACTCTGGGGCCAACGTCCTGACTTTC. This sequence encodes CASSPLLGDSGANVLTF.